This T cell receptor (beta chain) was sequenced in a study of T cell responses to AZD1222 COVID-19 vaccine. Study findings and constraints: Spike-spanning, vaccine-associated CD4 TCRs were dominant at 160-218 and 743-854. White British people made up most donors, females outnumbered males, and clonal diversity was possibly underestimated. AZD1222 recipients seropositive at baseline numbered only six.

Assay: immunoSEQ multiplex PCR; the TCRdb copy retains only in-frame clones and omits some. The repertoire holds 100,000 to 150,000 clones, with 80% to 90% as singletons. Points on this clone: Its cognate antigen is unknown.

Trimming took 5 bases from V and 7 from J, leaving 11 bases between them. Germline CDR1 reads DFQATT; CDR2 reads SNEGSKA (reference sequence). This CDR3 is 11 amino acids long. This rearrangement joins TRBV20-1 to TRBJ1-2; maybe TRBD1 (5 bases). The source material was peripheral blood, sampled on day 0 of AZD1222 vaccination. The receptor was isolated from an adult in good health. The CDR3 sequence: CSAGIGGGYTF. CDR3 nucleotide sequence: TGCAGTGCTGGGATTGGGGGTGGCTACACCTTC.